These 3 T cell receptor beta chains were all obtained from the same sample, sequenced in a study of T cells in Graves' hyperthyroidism and ophthalmopathy. The source material, RNA transcripts, was used to amplify TCR beta CDR3 regions. The HTBI primer set served for first-round RT-PCR of the TCR CDR3. One entry per CDR3 protein, called by TCRdb with MiXCR from the multiplex PCR reads. This sample carries about 420,000 distinct CDR3 sequences, 12% to 15% of them seen once, and the ten largest clones take around 5.3%. The sequenced material came from blood. The origin of the receptors is a woman under 30 with Graves' hyperthyroidism.

This clonotype was seen ten or more times. CDR3 sequence reads: CASSSAGTNTGELFF. CDR3 DNA: TGTGCCAGCAGTTCGGCGGGGACGAACACCGGGGAGCTGTTTTTT. V gene TRBV28 combines with J gene TRBJ2-2, with D perhaps matching TRBD2 (6 bases). This CDR3 is built from 15 residues. Germline values: CDR1 MDHEN, CDR2 SYDVKM. V was shortened by 4 bases and J by 0 bases, with 9 bases between the two germline ends. The full variable domain, completed using reference TRBV28 and TRBJ2-2, is DVKVTQSSRYLVKRTGEKVFLECVQDMDHENMFWYRQDPGLGLRLIYFSYDVKMKEKGDIPEGYSVSREKKERFSLILESASTNQTSMYLCASSSAGTNTGELFFGEGSRLTVL.

In its sample, this clonotype was seen many times. CDR3 sequence: CASSSMAGRTGELFF. The CDR3 nucleotides are TGTGCCAGCAGCTCGATGGCAGGGAGGACCGGGGAGCTGTTTTTT. V is TRBV28 and J is TRBJ2-2; D possibly corresponds to TRBD2 (6 bases). The V gene lost 6 bases and the J gene lost 5 bases, with 16 bases spanning the gap. The CDR3 has 15 residues. CDR1 MDHEN and CDR2 SYDVKM come from the germline V gene.

CDR3 nucleotide sequence: TGTGCCAGCGTTCCCGGGCGGCTAGCCAAAAACATTCAGTACTTC. It encodes CASVPGRLAKNIQYF. The chain carries TRBV28 and TRBJ2-4; D unclear. This CDR3 spans 15 amino acids. The V end was cut by 8 bases, the J end by 0 bases, with 14 bases between. The germline V gene encodes CDR1 MDHEN and CDR2 SYDVKM.